What follows are 7 T cell receptor beta chains derived from one specimen sequenced in a study of blood T cell repertoires in COVID-19. This table comes from immunoSEQ multiplex PCR, and its TCRdb copy is limited to in-frame clones, with some not included. The data hold approximately 76,000 clones, with more than 75% observed a single time. Specimen: peripheral blood. The source of these receptors is a human donor in a cohort sampled during active COVID-19.

The chain combines TRBV24-1 with TRBJ1-3; TRBD1 might be the D (5 bases). CDR3 length: 15 residues. Looked up from germline, CDR1 is KGHDR and CDR2 is SFDVKD. V lost 1 base and J lost 4, with 10 bases in between. The CDR3 loop is CATSDLRGGGNTIYF. CDR3 DNA: TGTGCCACCAGTGATTTACGGGGGGGAGGAAACACCATATATTTT.

In regard to this clone: One end of the junction is discordant with germline, which a read error may explain. The chain joins TRBV18 to TRBJ1-1; the match to TRBD1 covers 7 bases. CDR1 and CDR2 (germline): KGHSH, LQKENI. CDR3 length equals 12 residues. CDR3 in DNA: TGTGCCAGCTCACCGGGACAGCCACCTGTGTTATTT. Its translation: CASSPGQPPVLF.

The V call is TRBV27, the J call TRBJ1-6, with D uncertain. Germline-derived CDR1 and CDR2 are MNHEY and SMNVEV (reference sequence). The CDR3 consists of 12 residues. The ends were cut back, 6 bases at V and 5 bases at J, with 5 bases in the middle. The CDR3 loop is CASRQNNSPLHF. The CDR3 bases are TGTGCCAGCAGACAAAATAATTCACCCCTCCACTTT.

The J gene is TRBJ2-7, the V gene TRBV11-2; 8 bases agree with TRBD1. This CDR3 is built from 14 residues. The germline V gene encodes CDR1 SGHAT and CDR2 FQNNGV. With 1 base clipped from V and 5 bases from J, the junction kept 4 bases outside the gene matches. The CDR3 spells CASSLGSGGNEQYF. The CDR3 coding sequence is TGTGCCAGCAGCTTAGGGTCAGGGGGCAACGAGCAGTACTTC.

The V and J genes are TRBV7-9 and TRBJ1-2; perhaps TRBD1 as D (6 bases). The germline V gene encodes CDR1 SEHNR and CDR2 FQNEAQ (reference sequence). Trimming shortened V by 9 bases and J by 6 bases, and 11 bases separated the two germline ends. CDR3 length equals 11 residues. DNA for the CDR3: TGTGCCAGGGCAGACAGGCATGGCTACACCTTC. Protein product: CARADRHGYTF. The entire variable domain, with the rest obtained from reference TRBV7-9 and TRBJ1-2, is as follows: DTGVSQNPRHKITKRGQNVTFRCDPISEHNRLYWYRQTLGQGPEFLTYFQNEAQLEKSRLLSDRFSAERPKGSFSTLEIQRTEQGDSAMYLCARADRHGYTFGSGTRLTVV.

The chain combines TRBV5-1 with TRBJ1-1; 8 nucleotides line up with TRBD1. The CDR3 extends over 17 amino acids. From germline, CDR1 is SGHRS and CDR2 YFSETQ. Trimming removed 4 bases from V and 0 bases from J; junction bases left unmatched: 11. CDR3 sequence: CASSLNTGGHMNTEAFF. CDR3 coding DNA: TGCGCCAGCAGCCTTAACACAGGGGGACACATGAACACTGAAGCTTTCTTT.

The rearrangement joins TRBV15 to TRBJ2-7, with D possibly being TRBD2 (5 bases). Trimming left V 4 bases short and J 5 bases short, with 6 bases between. Germline assignment: CDR1 LNHNV and CDR2 YYDKDF (reference sequence). The CDR3 contains 11 residues. DNA of the CDR3: TGTGCCACCAGCACTAGCCACGAGCAGTACTTC. This sequence encodes CATSTSHEQYF.